One TCR beta chain is described in this entry. The data originate from a study of blood T cell repertoires in COVID-19. Study summary: Both acute and convalescent COVID-19 samples were obtained from the United States, Italy and Spain. PBMCs, B-cell-depleted T cells, or T cells provided the cDNA or gDNA that made up the material.

Trimming took 1 base from V and 8 from J; bases not matched to a gene: 10. This CDR3 contains 16 residues. From germline, CDR1 is LNHNV and CDR2 YYDKDF (reference sequence). Clones were read by immunoSEQ multiplex PCR, and TCRdb kept only the in-frame ones, dropping some. This sample has 260,000 or so clones; 82% occur once, and the top ten carry 4% to 5%. Sequenced: peripheral blood. J is TRBJ1-4 and V is TRBV15; TRBD1 matches at 7 bases. This TCR was sampled from a woman aged 65 to 85 with acute or convalescent COVID-19. The CDR3 DNA reads as TGTGCCACCAGCAGAGTCGGGAGGGGGCGGCGGGAAAAACTGTTTTTT. This codes for CATSRVGRGRREKLFF.